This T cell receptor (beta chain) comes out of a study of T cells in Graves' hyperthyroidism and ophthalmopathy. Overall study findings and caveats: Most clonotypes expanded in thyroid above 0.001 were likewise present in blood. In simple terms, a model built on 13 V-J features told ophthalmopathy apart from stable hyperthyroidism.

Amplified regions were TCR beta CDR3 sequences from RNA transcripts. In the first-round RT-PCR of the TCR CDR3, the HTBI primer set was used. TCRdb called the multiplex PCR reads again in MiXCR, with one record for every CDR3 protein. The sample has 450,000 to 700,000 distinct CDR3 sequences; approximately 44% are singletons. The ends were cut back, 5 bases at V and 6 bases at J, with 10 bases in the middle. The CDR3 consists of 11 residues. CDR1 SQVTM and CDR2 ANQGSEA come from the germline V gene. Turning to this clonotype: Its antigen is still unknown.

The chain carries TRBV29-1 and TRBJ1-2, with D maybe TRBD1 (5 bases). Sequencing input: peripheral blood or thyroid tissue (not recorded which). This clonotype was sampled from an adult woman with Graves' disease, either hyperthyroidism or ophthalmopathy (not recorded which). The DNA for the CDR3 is TGCAGCGTTAGTGGGGACGATGGCTACACCTTC. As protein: CSVSGDDGYTF.